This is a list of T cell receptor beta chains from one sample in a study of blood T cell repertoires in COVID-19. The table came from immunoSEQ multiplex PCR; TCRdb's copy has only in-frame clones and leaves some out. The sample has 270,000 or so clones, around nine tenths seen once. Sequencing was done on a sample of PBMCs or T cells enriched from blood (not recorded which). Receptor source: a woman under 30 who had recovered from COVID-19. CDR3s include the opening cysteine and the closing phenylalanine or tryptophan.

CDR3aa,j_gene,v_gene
CASSRVAGEELFF,TRBJ2-2,TRBV5-6
CASSQDGPGYAYGYTF,TRBJ1-2,TRBV3-1/TRBV3-2
CASSQAGVGVNTEAFF,TRBJ1-1,TRBV4-1
CASSLSSGSGTDTQYF,TRBJ2-3,TRBV27
CASSPLSSGNTIYF,TRBJ1-3,TRBV11-2
CASSPRDRVGTGELFF,TRBJ2-2,TRBV7-9
CASSKDSSSYNEQFF,TRBJ2-1,TRBV4-1
CASSSPTLRASYEQYF,TRBJ2-7,TRBV28
CASSLWQFPEAFF,TRBJ1-1,TRBV5-4
CAWRGQGYSPLHF,TRBJ1-6,TRBV30
CASRLHTGQASYGYTF,TRBJ1-2,TRBV28
CASSLYPDTGELFF,TRBJ2-2,TRBV5-1
CASSPPSGGVNTQYF,TRBJ2-3,TRBV18
CASSLSGYNEQFF,TRBJ2-1,TRBV7-3
CASSADTNYGYTF,TRBJ1-2,TRBV7-2
CASSLLVRVEKLFF,TRBJ1-4,TRBV28
CASSQDSGLAGRGGELFF,TRBJ2-2,TRBV4-1
CASSEPEGVYEQYF,TRBJ2-7,TRBV2
CAISENKPGGMNTEAFF,TRBJ1-1,TRBV10-3
CASSDDRAPDTQYF,TRBJ2-3,TRBV6-2/TRBV6-3
CASSPTGREKSYEQYF,TRBJ2-7,TRBV2
CASSQEVGQVGEKLFF,TRBJ1-4,TRBV4-2
CASSQALGGRRGWYGYTF,TRBJ1-2,TRBV4-1
CAISEGETRTAYQETQYF,TRBJ2-5,TRBV10-3
CASSSTGAGNTIYF,TRBJ1-3,TRBV11-2
CASSAGTWNEKLFF,TRBJ1-4,TRBV19
CASSTKDFTGELFF,TRBJ2-2,TRBV19
CASSNGLAGDPGSTGELFF,TRBJ2-2,TRBV7-6
CSAGGALQFF,TRBJ2-1,TRBV20-1
CASSLDTSVDRWSHTEAFF,TRBJ1-1,TRBV27
CASSLRWWGPYEQYF,TRBJ2-7,TRBV7-2
CASTGPGDGANYGYTF,TRBJ1-2,TRBV4-1
CASSPFGTGGVYEQYF,TRBJ2-7,TRBV18
CASSSEAGEETQYF,TRBJ2-5,TRBV7-9
CASSTPNYGYTF,TRBJ1-2,TRBV6-2/TRBV6-3
CASSPGALRNNEQFF,TRBJ2-1,TRBV18
CASSQPWGAGGNTEAFF,TRBJ1-1,TRBV16
CASRSSMDTGPSRF,TRBJ1-6,TRBV6-5
CASSGGTSGRAGTDTQYF,TRBJ2-3,TRBV7-6
CASSFSTGQEKLFF,TRBJ1-4,TRBV5-1
CASSLFRGINQPQHF,TRBJ1-5,TRBV27
CASSLRSSPLHF,TRBJ1-6,TRBV28
CASRDQTGGFVETQYF,TRBJ2-5,TRBV27
CASNGGENYGYTF,TRBJ1-2,TRBV9
CASSLGAGAFF,TRBJ1-1,TRBV12-3/TRBV12-4
CASTLGRTGHLQPQHF,TRBJ1-5,TRBV19
CAFELSQGPYNEQFF,TRBJ2-1,TRBV7-9
CASSYRQGSDTQYF,TRBJ2-3,TRBV6-2/TRBV6-3
CASSGLGLAGGRTSNEQFF,TRBJ2-1,TRBV19
CASSYGWAGPSYEQYF,TRBJ2-7,TRBV5-5
CSVEDGDSYGYTF,TRBJ1-2,TRBV29-1
CASRTAGGFYEQYF,TRBJ2-7,TRBV6-5
CASSQAQGESYEQYF,TRBJ2-7,TRBV4-2
CASTPAGLYEQYF,TRBJ2-7,TRBV28